The subject of this entry is one TCR beta chain. Antigen: not known. This entry belongs to a study of PD-1 blockade in classical Hodgkin lymphoma. Study-wide findings and caveats: The origin of the repertoire differences remains undefined, with disease activity or prior therapy as possible causes.

Sample time point: newly diagnosed, previously untreated cHL patient sample. The study purified CD4+ T cells from thawed PBMCs using magnetic negative selection. Sequencing was performed with immunoSEQ multiplex PCR; in TCRdb, only in-frame clones are kept and a portion is missing. The sample comprises around 30,000 clones, roughly 89% of which are singletons, and approximately 0.22% rests with the top ten. CDR3 length equals 15 residues. Trimming took 6 bases from V and 1 from J; bases not matched to a gene: 7. The germline gives CDR1 ENHRY, CDR2 SYGVKD. The chain carries TRBV10-3 and TRBJ2-3; 7 nucleotides align to TRBD2. The receptor comes from a human donor with classical Hodgkin lymphoma. The specimen sequenced was CD4+ T cells from blood. The CDR3 loop is CAISPYSGGTDTQYF. The CDR3 region has the DNA TGTGCCATCAGCCCGTACAGCGGGGGCACAGATACGCAGTATTTT.